This T cell receptor beta chain originates from a study of blood T cell repertoires in COVID-19. Study information: The analysed material was cDNA or gDNA that came from T cells, B-cell-depleted T cells, or PBMCs.

Sequencing was performed with immunoSEQ multiplex PCR; in TCRdb, only in-frame clones are kept and a portion is missing. Seen here are 200,000 or so clones, 65% to 85% observed once, and the top ten hold 5.2%. The germline V gene has CDR1 MNHNY and CDR2 SVGAGI (reference sequence). The length of the CDR3 is 15 residues. Trimming cost V 4 bases and J 0 bases, with 7 bases left between them. The chain is built from TRBV6-6 and TRBJ1-6, with D possibly TRBD1 on 5 matching bases. Sequenced: peripheral blood. The sequence derives from a woman aged 25 to 39 with acute or convalescent COVID-19. The CDR3 is CASSSGGSYNSPLHF. In nucleotides, the CDR3 is TGTGCCAGCAGTTCGGGGGGCTCCTATAATTCACCCCTCCACTTT.